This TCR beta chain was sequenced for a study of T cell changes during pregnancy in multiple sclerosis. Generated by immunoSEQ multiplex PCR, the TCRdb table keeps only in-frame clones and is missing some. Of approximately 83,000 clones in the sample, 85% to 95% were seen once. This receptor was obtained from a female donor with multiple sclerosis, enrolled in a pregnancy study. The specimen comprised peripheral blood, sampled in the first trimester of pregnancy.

CDR3 sequence reads: CASSETGYEGYTF. The CDR3 DNA is TGTGCCAGCAGTGAAACAGGGTATGAGGGCTACACCTTC. The chain combines TRBV25-1 with TRBJ1-2; TRBD1 might be the D (6 bases). With 2 bases removed from V and 8 bases from J, the gap between germline ends came to 12 bases. Germline CDR1 and CDR2: MGHDK and SYGVNS. The CDR3 is made up of 13 amino acids.